Each of the 17 T cell receptor beta chains below was sequenced from the same sample in a study of OX40 agonist ivuxolimab in advanced cancers. The table came from immunoSEQ multiplex PCR; TCRdb's copy has only in-frame clones and leaves some out. This sample has fewer than 45,000 clones, with 74% found just once. The material was CD4+ or CD8+ T cells sorted from blood, obtained in a trial of the OX40 agonist ivuxolimab. These receptor sequences come from an adult with an advanced solid tumor such as melanoma, head and neck, liver or kidney cancer.

The gene calls are TRBV13 and TRBJ1-4; D uncertain. Trimming stripped 1 base from V and 12 bases from J, with 9 bases between. This CDR3 has 12 amino acids. The germline CDR1 and CDR2 sequences are PRHDT and FYEKMQ (reference sequence). The CDR3 spells CASSLDGMQLFF. CDR3 nucleotide sequence: TGTGCCAGCAGCTTAGACGGGATGCAACTGTTTTTT.

The chain has TRBV19 and TRBJ1-4; no definite D call. From germline, CDR1 is LNHDA and CDR2 SQIVND (reference sequence). The CDR3 has 13 residues. V lost 0 bases and J lost 9, with 8 bases in between. DNA of the CDR3: TGTGCCAGTAGTATAGAACGGAGAAAAAAACTGTTTTTT. Protein: CASSIERRKKLFF.

The sample holds a few counts of this clone. The chain has TRBV5-4 and TRBJ2-4, with TRBD1 identical over 7 bases. With V trimmed by 2 bases and J by 1 base, 3 bases remained unmatched. This CDR3 is built from 15 residues. Germline V gene sequence: CDR1 SGHNT, CDR2 YYREEE (reference sequence). The CDR3 DNA is TGTGCCAGCAGCTTACAGGGGACGGCCAAAAACATTCAGTACTTC. It encodes CASSLQGTAKNIQYF. Full variable domain (outside the CDR3, taken from reference TRBV5-4 and TRBJ2-4): ETGVTQSPTHLIKTRGQQVTLRCSSQSGHNTVSWYQQALGQGPQFIFQYYREEENGRGNFPPRFSGLQFPNYSSELNVNALELDDSALYLCASSLQGTAKNIQYFGAGTRLSVL.

The chain links TRBV7-2 to TRBJ2-7, with 8 nucleotides matching TRBD1. The V and J ends lost 5 bases and 3 bases, in that order; junction bases with no gene match: 3. CDR1 and CDR2 from the germline V gene are SGHTA and FQGNSA. The CDR3 loop spans 13 amino acids. The CDR3 DNA reads as TGTGCCAGCAGCCCCGGACAGGGCTACGAGCAGTACTTC. The encoded protein is CASSPGQGYEQYF.

The genes are TRBV5-1 and TRBJ2-3; 13 bases map to TRBD2. The germline gives CDR1 SGHRS, CDR2 YFSETQ. Trimming cost V 3 bases and J 6 bases; bases outside gene matches: 4. This CDR3 spans 15 amino acids. CDR3 DNA sequence: TGCGCCAGCAGCTCGGGACTAGCGGGGAGTGATACGCAGTATTTT. Its translation: CASSSGLAGSDTQYF.

The J gene is TRBJ1-1, the V gene TRBV6-1, with D perhaps matching TRBD1 (6 bases). Per the germline V gene, CDR1 is MNHNS and CDR2 is SASEGT. Deletions cut 2 bases from V and 3 bases from J, with 13 bases between. This CDR3 region has 15 residues. CDR3 nucleotides: TGTGCCAGCAGTGAATCCGGGACACCCTACACTGAAGCTTTCTTT. Protein: CASSESGTPYTEAFF.

The chain joins TRBV5-1 to TRBJ2-2; perhaps TRBD1 as D (6 bases). Deletions cut 2 bases from V and 4 bases from J, with 9 bases between. In germline, CDR1 is SGHRS, CDR2 YFSETQ. The CDR3 is 14 residues long. Here the CDR3 DNA reads TGCGCCAGCAGCTTTGGACAGACCACCGGGGAGCTGTTTTTT. As protein: CASSFGQTTGELFF.

A remark on this clone: At the DNA level, this CDR3 is encoded by other sequences in the same sample as well. The chain links TRBV6-4 to TRBJ2-3, with 12 bases that match TRBD2. The V gene end was trimmed by 4 bases and the J gene end by 2 bases; junction bases not matched to a gene: 4. Germline loops: CDR1 MRHNA, CDR2 SNTAGT. This CDR3 has 16 amino acids. In DNA form, the CDR3 reads TGTGCCAGCAGTGCCACTAGCGGGGGGCCCACAGATACGCAGTATTTT. It specifies CASSATSGGPTDTQYF.

This chain joins TRBV6-5 and TRBJ2-4; weak D call: TRBD2 (7 bases). The V and J ends lost 2 bases and 3 bases respectively, with 14 bases between them. Per germline, CDR1 MNHEY and CDR2 SVGAGI. This CDR3 is built from 16 residues. The CDR3, as DNA: TGTGCCAGCAGTTACGCGGGGGCGCGGGGCAAAAACATTCAGTACTTC. It yields the protein CASSYAGARGKNIQYF.

V is TRBV5-1 and J is TRBJ2-1, with a weak D call TRBD1 (6 bases). The CDR3 contains 13 residues. Germline lookup yields CDR1 SGHRS and CDR2 YFSETQ. Trimming left V 0 bases short and J 12 bases short, with 13 bases between. The DNA of the CDR3 is TGCGCCAGCAGCTTGGGGGACACCACCATGCAGTTCTTC. Translating gives CASSLGDTTMQFF.

The chain recombines TRBV2 with TRBJ2-7; 9 bases are shared with TRBD2. This CDR3 spans 15 amino acids. Germline CDR1 SNHLY, CDR2 FYNNEI. Losses at the gene ends were 4 bases for V and 6 bases for J; bases not matched to a gene: 10. The CDR3 coding sequence is TGTGCCAGCAGTGGTCGTGCGGGGGGGGTAGGCGAGCAGTACTTC. It codes for CASSGRAGGVGEQYF.

Only one count was recorded for this clone. This chain connects TRBV5-6 to TRBJ2-5; 7 nucleotides line up with TRBD2. Germline trimming cut 4 bases from V and 5 bases from J; bases unmatched to any gene: 5. From germline, CDR1 is SGHDT and CDR2 YYEEEE. This CDR3 is 13 amino acids long. Here the CDR3 DNA reads TGTGCCAGCAGCAGCGGGACTACGGAGACCCAGTACTTC. Protein product: CASSSGTTETQYF.

The V call is TRBV7-7, the J call TRBJ1-1; TRBD1 might be the D (6 bases). The CDR3 consists of 13 residues. V gave up 2 bases and J gave up 4 bases, with 8 bases separating them. CDR1 and CDR2 (germline): SSHAT, FNYEAQ (reference sequence). The CDR3 DNA reads as TGTGCCAGCAGCTTAAAACAGGGCACTGAAGCTTTCTTT. This encodes CASSLKQGTEAFF.

This chain uses TRBV2 with TRBJ1-2; 7 bases are shared with TRBD1. This CDR3 region has 13 residues. V shed 3 bases, J shed 6 bases, and the junction held 4 bases outside the gene matches. CDR1 and CDR2 from the germline V gene are SNHLY and FYNNEI. CDR3 sequence: CASSENRGDGYTF. CDR3 sequence (DNA): TGTGCCAGCAGTGAGAACAGGGGAGATGGCTACACCTTC.

The chain employs TRBV5-1 and TRBJ1-2; no firm D call. The V end lost 4 bases, the J end lost 2 bases, and 12 bases lay between the germline ends. The CDR3 spans 14 residues. From germline, CDR1 is SGHRS and CDR2 YFSETQ. The CDR3 here is CASSPVAPNYGYTF. CDR3 in DNA: TGCGCCAGCAGCCCCGTGGCCCCGAACTATGGCTACACCTTC.

This chain connects TRBV6-5 to TRBJ2-7; no definite D call. V was clipped by 5 bases and J by 6 bases, with 14 bases between them. The CDR3 consists of 13 residues. Germline V CDR1 and CDR2: MNHEY, SVGAGI. The CDR3 spells CASSDTWVGEQYV. The CDR3 region has the DNA TGTGCCAGCAGTGACACCTGGGTCGGCGAGCAGTACGTC.

The chain employs TRBV2 and TRBJ1-4; a weak D match, TRBD1 (5 bases). Germline-derived CDR1 and CDR2 are SNHLY and FYNNEI. The length of the CDR3 is 14 residues. The V end lost 6 bases, the J end lost 1 base, and 9 bases lay between the germline ends. CDR3 in amino acids: CASRLRGTNEKLFF. CDR3 coding DNA: TGTGCCAGCAGGTTAAGGGGAACTAATGAAAAACTGTTTTTT.